The next 29 T cell receptor beta chains were all read from a single sample in a study of PD-1 blockade in classical Hodgkin lymphoma. The time point is: cycle 4 day 1 (C4D1), after less than seven weeks of nivolumab. All the patients suffered relapse after autologous stem cell transplantation, and brentuximab vedotin exposure differed. The data were produced by immunoSEQ multiplex PCR, yet TCRdb's version contains in-frame clones alone and is incomplete. The sample lists under 45,000 clones; roughly two thirds were seen once. The specimen comprised peripheral blood mononuclear cells (PBMCs), sampled before the fourth cycle of nivolumab. All receptors derive from a human donor with classical Hodgkin lymphoma.

Only a few counts were recorded for this clone. The CDR3 protein is CASSPPGGVSTDTQYF. The CDR3 DNA follows: TGTGCCAGCAGCCCGCCAGGAGGTGTCAGCACAGATACGCAGTATTTT. This chain joins TRBV7-9 and TRBJ2-3; the D gene is possibly TRBD2 (5 bases). The CDR3 loop spans 16 amino acids. V was shortened by 5 bases and J by 0 bases, with 15 bases between the two germline ends. Germline V gives CDR1 SEHNR, CDR2 FQNEAQ (reference sequence). Using reference TRBV7-9 and TRBJ2-3 for the parts outside the CDR3, the full variable domain is DTGVSQNPRHKITKRGQNVTFRCDPISEHNRLYWYRQTLGQGPEFLTYFQNEAQLEKSRLLSDRFSAERPKGSFSTLEIQRTEQGDSAMYLCASSPPGGVSTDTQYFGPGTRLTVL.

The J gene is TRBJ1-1, the V gene TRBV7-9; 7 bases are shared with TRBD1. The CDR3 runs 16 residues. V dropped 4 bases and J dropped 1; count of bases not matched to a gene: 9. Germline values: CDR1 SEHNR, CDR2 FQNEAQ (reference sequence). The DNA of the CDR3 is TGTGCCAGCAGCTCAACAAGACAGGGAGGGAACACTGAAGCTTTCTTT. This sequence encodes CASSSTRQGGNTEAFF. Full variable domain (outside the CDR3, taken from reference TRBV7-9 and TRBJ1-1): DTGVSQNPRHKITKRGQNVTFRCDPISEHNRLYWYRQTLGQGPEFLTYFQNEAQLEKSRLLSDRFSAERPKGSFSTLEIQRTEQGDSAMYLCASSSTRQGGNTEAFFGQGTRLTVV.

This clone was counted between two and nine times. The chain joins TRBV5-1 to TRBJ2-5; 8 bases agree with TRBD1. The length of the CDR3 is 16 residues. Per the germline V gene, CDR1 is SGHRS and CDR2 is YFSETQ. The V segment lost 1 base and the J segment 3 bases; nucleotides outside the gene matches: 8. CDR3 DNA sequence: TGCGCCAGCAGCTTGACCTCGGACAGGGTGAAAGAGACCCAGTACTTC. Translated, it gives CASSLTSDRVKETQYF.

The V gene is TRBV7-2, the J gene TRBJ2-7, with D perhaps matching TRBD2 (5 bases). CDR1 is SGHTA and CDR2 is FQGNSA in the germline V gene. Trimming left V 4 bases short and J 0 bases short, with 10 bases between. The CDR3 has 14 residues. For the CDR3, the DNA is TGTGCCAGCAGCTCGGACTCATACTCCTACGAGCAGTACTTC. Its protein product is CASSSDSYSYEQYF.

This clone was seen more than once but under ten times. The chain carries TRBV10-1 and TRBJ2-1; TRBD1 matches 7 bases. This CDR3 region has 13 residues. Germline loops: CDR1 WNHNN, CDR2 SYGVQD (reference sequence). The V gene end was trimmed by 4 bases and the J gene end by 7 bases; junction bases not matched to a gene: 4. CDR3 nucleotides: TGCGCCAGCAGTGGACAGGGTAGGAATGAGCAGTTCTTC. Its protein product is CASSGQGRNEQFF.

The V call is TRBV7-3, the J call TRBJ2-3; D unresolved. Germline values: CDR1 SGHTA, CDR2 FQGTGA. The CDR3 is 15 residues long. Trimming shortened V by 2 bases and J by 1 base, and 10 bases separated the two germline ends. This CDR3 reads CASSLVGGGTDTQYF. The CDR3 DNA reads TGTGCCAGCAGCTTAGTGGGTGGGGGCACAGATACGCAGTATTTT.

The CDR3 sequence: CASSVGPLQAGELFF. CDR3 DNA sequence: TGTGCCAGCAGTGTCGGGCCACTGCAGGCCGGGGAGCTGTTTTTT. The gene calls are TRBV27 and TRBJ2-2; D unclear. Germline V CDR1 and CDR2: MNHEY, SMNVEV (reference sequence). This CDR3 contains 15 residues. The V end was cut by 5 bases, the J end by 6 bases, with 16 bases between.

The chain employs TRBV2 and TRBJ1-1; D gene unclear. V was shortened by 4 bases and J by 7 bases, with 16 bases between the two germline ends. Germline V gene sequence: CDR1 SNHLY, CDR2 FYNNEI. This CDR3 has 14 amino acids. CDR3 DNA sequence: TGTGCCAGCAGTGTAGGGAGGGCAGCCATTGAAGCTTTCTTT. This sequence encodes CASSVGRAAIEAFF. The full variable domain, its missing parts supplied by reference TRBV2 and TRBJ1-1, is EPEVTQTPSHQVTQMGQEVILRCVPISNHLYFYWYRQILGQKVEFLVSFYNNEISEKSEIFDDQFSVERPDGSNFTLKIRSTKLEDSAMYFCASSVGRAAIEAFFGQGTRLTVV.

This clone has only one observation. The chain uses TRBV11-1 and TRBJ2-7; TRBD1 matches 8 bases. Germline V CDR1 and CDR2: SGHAT, FQDESV (reference sequence). J gave up 4 bases and V 1 base, and 18 bases lay outside the gene matches. CDR3 size: 19 residues. CDR3 sequence (DNA): TGTGCCAGCAGCTTAGAAGCAGCCGTCGGGGCAGGGGGCCAGTACGAGCAGTACTTC. It specifies CASSLEAAVGAGGQYEQYF.

V gene TRBV5-1 combines with J gene TRBJ2-5, with D hard to call. Germline-derived CDR1 and CDR2 are SGHRS and YFSETQ. V lost 4 bases and J 5 bases, leaving 18 bases between the germline ends. The CDR3 has 15 amino acids. The CDR3 is CASSPSGGDGETQYF. The CDR3 nucleotides are TGCGCCAGCAGCCCATCGGGTGGGGATGGGGAGACCCAGTACTTC.

This sequence joins TRBV7-8 and TRBJ1-5; D gene ambiguous. The germline CDR1 and CDR2 sequences are SGHVS and FQNEAQ. The V end lost 1 base, the J end lost 6 bases, and 7 bases lay between the germline ends. The CDR3 is made up of 13 amino acids. The CDR3 here is CASSLVDRQPQHF. CDR3 DNA: TGTGCCAGCAGCTTAGTGGACCGTCAGCCCCAGCATTTT. Full variable domain (outside the CDR3, taken from reference TRBV7-8 and TRBJ1-5): GAGVSQSPRYKVAKRGQDVALRCDPISGHVSLFWYQQALGQGPEFLTYFQNEAQLDKSGLPSDRFFAERPEGSVSTLKIQRTQQEDSAVYLCASSLVDRQPQHFGDGTRLSIL.

The chain joins TRBV28 to TRBJ2-6; 7 bases fit TRBD1. Germline V gene lookup returns CDR1 MDHEN and CDR2 SYDVKM. The CDR3 has 18 residues. V lost 3 bases and J lost 4; bases outside the gene matches: 12. The CDR3 DNA reads as TGTGCCAGCAGTTTTCCCCGACAGGGTCTATTAGGGGCCAACGTCCTGACTTTC. This translates into CASSFPRQGLLGANVLTF.

The gene calls are TRBV7-2 and TRBJ2-5; D gene unclear. The CDR3 sequence is 16 residues long. Trimming took 1 base from V and 7 from J, leaving 19 bases between them. CDR1 and CDR2 (germline): SGHTA, FQGNSA. This CDR3 reads CASSLGALTPEGTQYF. Written as DNA, the CDR3 is TGTGCCAGCAGCTTAGGCGCCTTAACCCCAGAAGGGACCCAGTACTTC.

The chain couples TRBV7-8 to TRBJ2-5; D is unclear. Trimming removed 5 bases at V and 2 bases at J, with 9 bases between. CDR1 and CDR2 (germline): SGHVS, FQNEAQ. The CDR3 is 13 residues long. In DNA, the CDR3 is TGTGCCAGCAGCCCAGTGATTCAAGAGACCCAGTACTTC. Protein sequence: CASSPVIQETQYF.

The chain carries TRBV18 and TRBJ2-3, with D possibly TRBD2 on 7 matching bases. V lost 6 bases to trimming and J lost 1 base, with 17 bases between them. The germline gives CDR1 KGHSH, CDR2 LQKENI. The CDR3 totals 16 residues. Here the CDR3 reads CASSPGGGIGTDTQYF. The CDR3 nucleotides are TGTGCCAGCTCCCCTGGGGGGGGCATCGGCACAGATACGCAGTATTTT.

V gene TRBV7-9 combines with J gene TRBJ1-2; D remains unclear. V lost 2 bases and J lost 4, with 8 bases in between. CDR3 size: 13 residues. From germline, CDR1 is SEHNR and CDR2 FQNEAQ (reference sequence). Here the CDR3 reads CASSLMDGYGYTF. The CDR3 DNA reads as TGTGCCAGCAGCTTAATGGACGGCTATGGCTACACCTTC.

The rearrangement joins TRBV11-1 to TRBJ2-2; D gene ambiguous. The V end was cut by 4 bases, the J end by 1 base, with 13 bases between. Germline assignment: CDR1 SGHAT and CDR2 FQDESV (reference sequence). This CDR3 is 16 amino acids long. The CDR3 DNA follows: TGTGCCAGCAGCTCCCCCCGGAGCCGGAACACCGGGGAGCTGTTTTTT. Translation: CASSSPRSRNTGELFF.

The gene calls are TRBV7-8 and TRBJ2-1, with TRBD1 identical over 9 bases. From germline, CDR1 is SGHVS and CDR2 FQNEAQ. The CDR3 is made up of 14 amino acids. V lost 7 bases, J lost 9 bases, and 10 bases stayed unmatched. CDR3 region: CASNLDRGVGEQFF. The CDR3 bases are TGTGCCAGCAACCTGGACAGGGGTGTCGGTGAGCAGTTCTTC.

The chain joins TRBV9 to TRBJ2-5; TRBD1 agrees at 10 bases. The CDR3 has 15 residues. V shed 4 bases and J 5 bases; nucleotides not matched to a gene: 8. Germline CDR1 reads SGDLS; CDR2 reads YYNGEE. Here the CDR3 reads CASSLGQGIFETQYF. CDR3 coding DNA: TGTGCCAGCAGCCTGGGACAGGGGATCTTTGAGACCCAGTACTTC. The full variable domain, with the rest looked up from reference TRBV9 and TRBJ2-5, is DSGVTQTPKHLITATGQRVTLRCSPRSGDLSVYWYQQSLDQGLQFLIQYYNGEERAKGNILERFSAQQFPDLHSELNLSSLELGDSALYFCASSLGQGIFETQYFGPGTRLLVL.

The chain joins TRBV5-6 to TRBJ2-2, with D possibly TRBD1 on 5 matching bases. Trimming stripped 7 bases from V and 2 bases from J, with 12 bases between. The CDR3 consists of 14 residues. From germline, CDR1 is SGHDT and CDR2 YYEEEE. As DNA, the CDR3 is TGTGCCAGCGCGTGGACACTAAACACCGGGGAGCTGTTTTTT. Amino acid sequence: CASAWTLNTGELFF. The whole variable domain, filled in from reference TRBV5-6 and TRBJ2-2, reads DAGVTQSPTHLIKTRGQQVTLRCSPKSGHDTVSWYQQALGQGPQFIFQYYEEEERQRGNFPDRFSGHQFPNYSSELNVNALLLGDSALYLCASAWTLNTGELFFGEGSRLTVL.

This clone was seen only once. Here the CDR3 reads CASSGINGGQVYNEQFF. The CDR3 DNA reads as TGTGCCAGCAGTGGGATTAATGGGGGACAGGTTTACAATGAGCAGTTCTTC. The chain employs TRBV2 and TRBJ2-1; 8 bases fit TRBD1. This CDR3 spans 17 amino acids. After removal of 4 bases from V and 4 bases from J, the junction contained 12 bases not matched to a gene. CDR1 is SNHLY and CDR2 is FYNNEI in the germline V gene.

This sequence joins TRBV7-9 and TRBJ1-2; TRBD1 matches 8 bases. V shed 2 bases, J shed 0 bases, and the junction held 5 bases outside the gene matches. The CDR3 has 16 residues. Germline CDR1 reads SEHNR; CDR2 reads FQNEAQ (reference sequence). This chain's CDR3 is CASSLSADRANYGYTF. The DNA for the CDR3 is TGTGCCAGCAGCTTATCGGCGGACAGGGCTAACTATGGCTACACCTTC.

The gene calls are TRBV7-9 and TRBJ1-1, with D possibly matching TRBD1 (6 bases). The length of the CDR3 is 15 residues. V gave up 1 base and J gave up 4 bases, with 13 bases separating them. Germline CDR1 and CDR2: SEHNR and FQNEAQ (reference sequence). The CDR3 loop is CASSLEGGGGTEAFF. CDR3 nucleotide sequence: TGTGCCAGCAGCTTAGAGGGGGGCGGAGGCACTGAAGCTTTCTTT.

This clone was seen a few times. The chain combines TRBV5-1 with TRBJ2-5; 7 nucleotides align to TRBD1. Germline V gene data show CDR1 as SGHRS and CDR2 as YFSETQ. This CDR3 is 16 amino acids long. The V segment lost 5 bases and the J segment 1 base; nucleotides outside the gene matches: 11. The CDR3 DNA is TGCGCCAGCAGACAAGACAGGGTCCCCACCCAAGAGACCCAGTACTTC. Translating gives CASRQDRVPTQETQYF.

The rearrangement uses TRBV19 and TRBJ2-1; D gene uncertain. V shed 2 bases and J shed 8 bases, with 13 bases lying between them. CDR3 length: 14 amino acids. Germline V gene lookup returns CDR1 LNHDA and CDR2 SQIVND (reference sequence). The CDR3 protein is CASSITRHFYEQFF. The DNA for the CDR3 is TGTGCCAGTAGTATAACGAGACACTTCTATGAGCAGTTCTTC. Together with reference TRBV19 and TRBJ2-1, the CDR3 gives the full variable domain: DGGITQSPKYLFRKEGQNVTLSCEQNLNHDAMYWYRQDPGQGLRLIYYSQIVNDFQKGDIAEGYSVSREKKESFPLTVTSAQKNPTAFYLCASSITRHFYEQFFGPGTRLTVL.

This clone was recorded once. The V call is TRBV2, the J call TRBJ1-4; the D is unclear. Germline assignment: CDR1 SNHLY and CDR2 FYNNEI. This CDR3 comprises 15 residues. The ends were cut back, 5 bases at V and 0 bases at J, with 10 bases in the middle. CDR3 sequence (DNA): TGTGCCAGCAGTCCCCCAGGAGCAACTAATGAAAAACTGTTTTTT. This translates into CASSPPGATNEKLFF.

This clone was observed a few times. The chain uses TRBV19 and TRBJ1-6; 12 nucleotides match TRBD1. Germline V CDR1 and CDR2: LNHDA, SQIVND (reference sequence). This CDR3 has 16 amino acids. Germline trimming cut 3 bases from V and 7 bases from J; bases unmatched to any gene: 4. CDR3 DNA sequence: TGTGCCAGTAGTATTGGGACAGGGGGCTCCAATTCACCCCTCCACTTT. Protein: CASSIGTGGSNSPLHF.

This clone occurred once. V usage is TRBV7-3 and J usage is TRBJ2-7, with D hard to call. The CDR3 spans 14 residues. The V end lost 2 bases, the J end lost 2 bases, and 10 bases lay between the germline ends. CDR1 is SGHTA, CDR2 FQGTGA, per germline. The CDR3 sequence: CASSLGRTPYEQYF. DNA for the CDR3: TGTGCCAGCAGCTTAGGCAGGACCCCCTACGAGCAGTACTTC.

The CDR3 coding sequence is TGTGCCAGCACGGCTAGCGGGGCTATTGAGACCCAGTACTTC. It translates to CASTASGAIETQYF. J is TRBJ2-5 and V is TRBV25-1; 9 nucleotides match TRBD2. The CDR3 sequence is 14 residues long. Germline-derived CDR1 and CDR2 are MGHDK and SYGVNS. J gave up 5 bases and V 7 bases, and 8 bases lay outside the gene matches.